These T cell receptor beta chains were read from a single sample in a study of T cells in localized non-small cell lung cancer. Data came from immunoSEQ multiplex PCR; TCRdb stores just in-frame clones and leaves some out. The sample shows around 26,000 clones, 90% of them seen only once. Specimen: peripheral blood, collected before any cancer treatment. The source is a woman aged 40-70 years with stage I lung adenocarcinoma. CDR3s include the opening cysteine and the closing phenylalanine or tryptophan.

CDR3 | J | V
CASSHNRDRAYGYTF | TRBJ1-2 | TRBV11-2
CASSLEQGNEKLFF | TRBJ1-4 | TRBV7-2
CAWSLEWNEQFF | TRBJ2-1 | TRBV30
CASSSPGQKIYSNQPQHF | TRBJ1-5 | TRBV19
CASSLGRTNTEAFF | TRBJ1-1 | TRBV7-2
CASSSGVGEKLFF | TRBJ1-4 | TRBV6-6
CASAELWAGGYTF | TRBJ1-2 | TRBV6-1
CASSIGRSHTEAFF | TRBJ1-1 | TRBV19
CAISALGQGAPGYF | TRBJ2-7 | TRBV10-3
CASSKWQGGYEQYF | TRBJ2-7 | TRBV19
CASSSGSGTEETQYF | TRBJ2-5 | TRBV7-2
CASSLGGLSNQPQHF | TRBJ1-5 | TRBV11-2
CASSLSATNEKLFF | TRBJ1-4 | TRBV16
CASSPRLARNTGELFF | TRBJ2-2 | TRBV18
CASSMHGSREAGENEQFF | TRBJ2-1 | TRBV19
CASSPSRARQETQYF | TRBJ2-5 | TRBV6-6
CASGPGTAVYEQYF | TRBJ2-7 | TRBV7-9
CATSRAALGTASYNEQFF | TRBJ2-1 | TRBV15
CASSQQLNEKLFF | TRBJ1-4 | TRBV5-6
CASRPRETLRGQQYF | TRBJ2-7 | TRBV27
CASSEALRGTQYF | TRBJ2-3 | TRBV2
CASSDFTRTDSNQPQHF | TRBJ1-5 | TRBV6-4
CASSQAAFLGYTF | TRBJ1-2 | TRBV14
CASSVGGRLGSQETQYF | TRBJ2-5 | TRBV9
CASSLDGGFTDTQYF | TRBJ2-3 | TRBV5-4
CASSRTGLAGDEQFF | TRBJ2-1 | TRBV7-3
CAWSRLPTSGGYTF | TRBJ1-2 | TRBV30
CASSEKGTGHNEQFF | TRBJ2-1 | TRBV25-1
CASSFPDKNIQYF | TRBJ2-4 | TRBV5-8
CASSSRAGGPDTQYF | TRBJ2-3 | TRBV7-2
CASSPLPGQVNTEAFF | TRBJ1-1 | TRBV5-6
CASSPLSRRGRANYGYTF | TRBJ1-2 | TRBV28
CASSGSTGGRNIQYF | TRBJ2-4 | TRBV7-2
CASSSFRTDTQYF | TRBJ2-3 | TRBV19
CASSSGGGNEKLFF | TRBJ1-4 | TRBV7-2
CASSLAARGLANEKLFF | TRBJ1-4 | TRBV5-1
CASSRTGRLDEQFF | TRBJ2-1 | TRBV7-2
CASSLAREQNIQYF | TRBJ2-4 | TRBV11-2
CASSLLVGSYGYTF | TRBJ1-2 | TRBV28
CASSLAFAGTDTQYF | TRBJ2-3 | TRBV9
CASSFGTGGSQPQHF | TRBJ1-5 | TRBV5-5
CASSFNPSGRGADTQYF | TRBJ2-3 | TRBV7-2
CASSWSTGSTDTQYF | TRBJ2-3 | TRBV9
CAWSLGTFNQPQHF | TRBJ1-5 | TRBV30
CASSYEGAAYQPQHF | TRBJ1-5 | TRBV6-6
CASSQRTLTNGYTF | TRBJ1-2 | TRBV7-2
CASSAWTVQTGELFF | TRBJ2-2 | TRBV9
CASSDLYEQYF | TRBJ2-7 | TRBV6-1
CASSRAGLFSYEQYF | TRBJ2-7 | TRBV11-3
CASSPSGTYNEKLFF | TRBJ1-4 | TRBV27
CSAHTNYGYTF | TRBJ1-2 | TRBV20-1